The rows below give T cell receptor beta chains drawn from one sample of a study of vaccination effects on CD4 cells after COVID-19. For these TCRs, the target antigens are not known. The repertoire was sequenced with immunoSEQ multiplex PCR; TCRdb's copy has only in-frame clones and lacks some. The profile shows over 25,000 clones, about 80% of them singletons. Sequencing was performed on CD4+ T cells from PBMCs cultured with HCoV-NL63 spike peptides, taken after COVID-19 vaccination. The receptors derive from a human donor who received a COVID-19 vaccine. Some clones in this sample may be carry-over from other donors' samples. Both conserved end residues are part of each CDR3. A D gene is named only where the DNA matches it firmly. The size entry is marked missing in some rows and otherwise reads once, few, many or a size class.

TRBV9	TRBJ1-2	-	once	CASSVAGWKANYGYTF	TGTGCCAGCAGCGTAGCGGGATGGAAAGCTAACTATGGCTACACCTTC
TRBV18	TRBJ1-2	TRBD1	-	CASSPGQGDYTF	TGTGCCAGCTCACCGGGACAGGGGGACTACACCTTC
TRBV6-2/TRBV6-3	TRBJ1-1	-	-	CASSTGFAEAFF	TGTGCCAGCAGTACAGGATTCGCTGAAGCTTTCTTT
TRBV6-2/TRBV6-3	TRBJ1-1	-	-	CASSYKGPRAEAFF	TGTGCCAGCAGTTACAAGGGACCCCGGGCTGAAGCTTTCTTT
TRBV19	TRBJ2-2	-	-	CASIVDSQFTGELFF	TGTGCCAGTATTGTGGACTCTCAATTCACCGGGGAGCTGTTTTTT
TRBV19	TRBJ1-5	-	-	CASRSGAGYSNQPQHF	TGTGCCAGTAGATCCGGGGCGGGATATAGCAATCAGCCCCAGCATTTT
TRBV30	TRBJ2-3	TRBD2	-	CAWSAPSGGTDTQYF	TGTGCCTGGAGTGCACCCAGCGGGGGGACAGATACGCAGTATTTT
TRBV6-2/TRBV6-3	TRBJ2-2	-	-	CASSYGLFNTGELFF	TGTGCCAGCAGTTACGGTCTTTTTAACACCGGGGAGCTGTTTTTT
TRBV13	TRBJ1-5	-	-	CASSFSRENQPQHF	TGTGCCAGCAGCTTTTCTAGGGAGAATCAGCCCCAGCATTTT
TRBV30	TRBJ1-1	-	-	CAWSRTVNTEAFF	TGTGCCTGGAGTAGGACAGTGAACACTGAAGCTTTCTTT
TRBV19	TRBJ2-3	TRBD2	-	CASSILGLAGTTDTQYF	TGTGCCAGTAGTATTCTAGGACTAGCGGGGACCACAGATACGCAGTATTTT